These T cell receptor beta chains were read from a single sample in a study of shared clonotypes between healthy human individuals. Profiled with immunoSEQ multiplex PCR; TCRdb holds only in-frame clones, not every one. This sample has over 2 million clones, with just under 95% found just once. Sequenced: naive CD4+ T cells from PBMCs. The receptors derive from a man between 18 and 29 years old in good health. Some clones in this sample may be carry-over from other donors' samples. The CDR3 runs from the conserved cysteine through the conserved F or W. The D gene is left open where the match is weak. Clone size is not always given. Where it is, it says once, few, many or a class for expanded clones.

D	length	size	V	J	DNA	CDR3
TRBD1	15	.	TRBV27	TRBJ2-3	TGTGCCAGCGGCCTAAAGGGGGCGAGCACAGATACGCAGTATTTT	CASGLKGASTDTQYF
.	13	.	TRBV5-1	TRBJ2-7	TGCGCCAGCAGCTTGGTCCCACTCTACGAGCAGTACTTC	CASSLVPLYEQYF
TRBD1	20	.	TRBV4-3	TRBJ2-7	TGCGCCAGCAGCCAGTTTAGCCCAGGGGGTTCCCTAGCTGAATCCTACGAGCAGTACTTC	CASSQFSPGGSLAESYEQYF
TRBD1	15	once	TRBV25-1	TRBJ2-7	TGTGCCAGCAGTGGGTATCCAGGGGGCTTGAACGAGCAGTACTTC	CASSGYPGGLNEQYF
TRBD2	15	.	TRBV5-3	TRBJ2-3	TGTGCCAGAAGTAATGGCGGGAGGAACACAGATACGCAGTATTTT	CARSNGGRNTDTQYF
TRBD2	15	.	TRBV19	TRBJ2-1	TGTGCCAGTAGTACTAGCGGGGGCTCCTACAATGAGCAGTTCTTC	CASSTSGGSYNEQFF
.	13	.	TRBV7-9	TRBJ1-2	TGTGCCAGCAGCTTAGGGACCAACTATGGCTACACCTTC	CASSLGTNYGYTF
TRBD1	15	.	TRBV4-2	TRBJ1-5	TGTGCCAGCAGCCAAGATTGGGACAGGGGTCAGCCCCAGCATTTT	CASSQDWDRGQPQHF
TRBD1	15	.	TRBV7-3	TRBJ2-1	TGTGCCAGCAGCCAAACCGGACAGGGGGATCCTGAGCAGTTCTTC	CASSQTGQGDPEQFF
TRBD2	16	.	TRBV27	TRBJ2-1	TGTGCCAGCAGTTCATTAGCGGGAGGGTCATACAATGAGCAGTTCTTC	CASSSLAGGSYNEQFF
.	15	.	TRBV5-4	TRBJ2-1	TGTGCCAGCAGCCCGGACAGCCCAACCTACAATGAGCAGTTCTTC	CASSPDSPTYNEQFF
.	14	.	TRBV11-3	TRBJ2-3	TGTGCCAGCAGCTGGGCTGGGTGGTCAGATACGCAGTATTTT	CASSWAGWSDTQYF
.	16	.	TRBV11-3	TRBJ1-3	TGTGCCAGCAGCTTATATATTGGGGCCTTTGGAAACACCATATATTTT	CASSLYIGAFGNTIYF
.	14	once	TRBV10-3	TRBJ1-5	TGTGCCATCAGTGAGTGGGGCCAGAACCAGCCCCAGCATTTT	CAISEWGQNQPQHF
TRBD2	16	.	TRBV5-4	TRBJ2-7	TGTGCCAGCAGCGCGGGGACTAGCGGGAGTCCCTACGAGCAGTACTTC	CASSAGTSGSPYEQYF
TRBD1	16	.	TRBV18	TRBJ2-2	TGTGCCAGCTCACCATTGGGACAGGGGAACACCGGGGAGCTGTTTTTT	CASSPLGQGNTGELFF
.	12	.	TRBV19	TRBJ1-5	TGTGCCAGTAGTATGTTAAATCAGCCCCAGCATTTT	CASSMLNQPQHF
.	15	.	TRBV7-2	TRBJ2-2	TGTGCCAGCAGCTTCTTGGGCCCACACTCCGGGGAGCTGTTTTTT	CASSFLGPHSGELFF
.	14	.	TRBV29-1	TRBJ2-7	TGCAGCGTCCGGACAGCCCAGAGCTCCTACGAGCAGTACTTC	CSVRTAQSSYEQYF
.	16	.	TRBV28	TRBJ2-1	TGTGCCAGCAGTTTAGGGAGCCTACTCTCCTACAATGAGCAGTTCTTC	CASSLGSLLSYNEQFF
TRBD1	18	.	TRBV4-2	TRBJ2-6	TGTGCCAGCAAAGAAGAGGGACAGGGGCCACCTGGGGCCAACGTCCTGACTTTC	CASKEEGQGPPGANVLTF
.	14	.	TRBV11-2	TRBJ2-7	TGTGCCAGCAGCGGGTGGGCAGGCGTAACCGAGCAGTACTTC	CASSGWAGVTEQYF
.	14	.	TRBV7-9	TRBJ1-2	TGTGCCAGCAGCCCGCCCGGGCCTAGGGGTGGCTACACCTTC	CASSPPGPRGGYTF
.	17	once	TRBV18	TRBJ1-5	TGTGCCAGCTCACCGAGAGACGGGGGGCCCGGCAATCAGCCCCAGCATTTT	CASSPRDGGPGNQPQHF
.	15	few	TRBV7-9	TRBJ1-5	TGTGCCAGCAGCTTAAACGGGCCGGGCGGGCAGCCCCAGCATTTT	CASSLNGPGGQPQHF
.	15	.	TRBV4-2	TRBJ2-3	TGTGCCAGCAGCCAAGATCCGGGGGGCACAGATACGCAGTATTTT	CASSQDPGGTDTQYF
TRBD1	15	.	TRBV11-2	TRBJ1-1	TGTGCCAGCAGCTCCTACAGGGGGATAAACACTGAAGCTTTCTTT	CASSSYRGINTEAFF
.	16	.	TRBV18	TRBJ2-1	TGTGCCAGCTCACCACCGGGTAGCGTTAGGGGGAATGAGCAGTTCTTC	CASSPPGSVRGNEQFF
TRBD1	15	.	TRBV19	TRBJ1-5	TGTGCCAGTAGGACAGGGGATTCCCTCAATCAGCCCCAGCATTTT	CASRTGDSLNQPQHF
.	13	.	TRBV5-1	TRBJ2-1	TGCGCCAGCAGCTTGGCCACCGATAATGAGCAGTTCTTC	CASSLATDNEQFF
TRBD1	17	.	TRBV4-1	TRBJ2-7	TGCGCCAGCAGCCAAGATGTTTTGGCGACAGGGCGAAACGAGCAGTACTTC	CASSQDVLATGRNEQYF
TRBD2	15	.	TRBV5-1	TRBJ2-2	TGCGCCAGCAGCCCTAGCGGGATGAACACCGGGGAGCTGTTTTTT	CASSPSGMNTGELFF
.	15	few	TRBV7-3	TRBJ2-1	TGTGCCAGCAGCTTACAGGGGAGCTCCTACAATGAGCAGTTCTTC	CASSLQGSSYNEQFF
.	16	.	TRBV2	TRBJ1-4	TGTGCCAGCAGTGAAAATTCCCGGGGGCCGAGTGAAAAACTGTTTTTT	CASSENSRGPSEKLFF
TRBD2	17	.	TRBV12-5	TRBJ2-2	TGTGCTAGTGGACGAGAAAGGGCTAGCGGGTACACCGGGGAGCTGTTTTTT	CASGRERASGYTGELFF
.	14	once	TRBV12-5	TRBJ1-4	TGTGCTAGTGGTCCCGGACGGAAGAATGAAAAACTGTTTTTT	CASGPGRKNEKLFF
TRBD2	14	once	TRBV5-1	TRBJ2-1	TGCGCCAGCAGCTTGAAGCGGGAGTACAATGAGCAGTTCTTC	CASSLKREYNEQFF
TRBD2	14	.	TRBV7-2	TRBJ2-7	TGTGCCAGCAGCCTCACCGGGACTAGCCACGAGCAGTACTTC	CASSLTGTSHEQYF
.	15	.	TRBV2	TRBJ2-3	TGTGCCAGCAGGCTTGGAGACTTCGACACAGATACGCAGTATTTT	CASRLGDFDTDTQYF
.	14	.	TRBV7-2	TRBJ2-5	TGTGCCAGCAGCTTCGTGAACTATAAGCAGACCCAGTACTTC	CASSFVNYKQTQYF
TRBD1	15	.	TRBV25-1	TRBJ2-1	TGTGCCAGCAGTGATGCGGGACAGGGAATAAATGAGCAGTTCTTC	CASSDAGQGINEQFF
.	16	.	TRBV11-2	TRBJ2-5	TGTGCCAGCAGCCCGGAAGGTAGGACAGCCCAAGAGACCCAGTACTTC	CASSPEGRTAQETQYF
.	14	.	TRBV9	TRBJ2-1	TGTGCCAGCAGCGTAAGGGGGACTTACAATGAGCAGTTCTTC	CASSVRGTYNEQFF
TRBD2	19	.	TRBV4-2	TRBJ2-1	TGTGCCAGCAGCCAAGATGGCCTTTCACTAGCGGGAGTGAACAATGAGCAGTTCTTC	CASSQDGLSLAGVNNEQFF
.	13	.	TRBV4-1	TRBJ1-6	TGCGCCAGCAGCCAGGGTGGCGGGTCACCCCTCCACTTT	CASSQGGGSPLHF
.	13	few	TRBV29-1	TRBJ1-5	TGCAGCGTTGAGGGGGCGCTTGGTCAGCCCCAGCATTTT	CSVEGALGQPQHF
TRBD2	15	.	TRBV7-9	TRBJ2-1	TGTGCCAGCAGCCTTATAGCGGGAGTTTACAATGAGCAGTTCTTC	CASSLIAGVYNEQFF
.	18	.	TRBV19	TRBJ1-5	TGTGCCAGTAGTTCACCCCCAGGGCCCCTGGGGAGCAATCAGCCCCAGCATTTT	CASSSPPGPLGSNQPQHF
.	15	.	TRBV5-1	TRBJ2-2	TGCGCCAGCAGCTTGCTCTCGCGAGGCACCGGGGAGCTGTTTTTT	CASSLLSRGTGELFF
.	17	.	TRBV6-4	TRBJ1-3	TGTGCCAGCAGTGACTCAAGGGGGACCCGCTCTGGAAACACCATATATTTT	CASSDSRGTRSGNTIYF
TRBD2	17	.	TRBV4-1	TRBJ2-1	TGCGCCAGCAGCCAAGAGCTAGCGGGCCGAGGGGGGGATGAGCAGTTCTTC	CASSQELAGRGGDEQFF
TRBD1	16	.	TRBV4-2	TRBJ2-2	TGTGCCAGCAGCCCTCGGGGACAGGGTGGCACCGGGGAGCTGTTTTTT	CASSPRGQGGTGELFF
.	13	.	TRBV5-1	TRBJ1-2	TGCGCCAGCAGCTACGACAGTACCTATGGCTACACCTTC	CASSYDSTYGYTF
.	13	once	TRBV27	TRBJ2-3	TGTGCCAGCAAAAAGACAGCCACAGATACGCAGTATTTT	CASKKTATDTQYF